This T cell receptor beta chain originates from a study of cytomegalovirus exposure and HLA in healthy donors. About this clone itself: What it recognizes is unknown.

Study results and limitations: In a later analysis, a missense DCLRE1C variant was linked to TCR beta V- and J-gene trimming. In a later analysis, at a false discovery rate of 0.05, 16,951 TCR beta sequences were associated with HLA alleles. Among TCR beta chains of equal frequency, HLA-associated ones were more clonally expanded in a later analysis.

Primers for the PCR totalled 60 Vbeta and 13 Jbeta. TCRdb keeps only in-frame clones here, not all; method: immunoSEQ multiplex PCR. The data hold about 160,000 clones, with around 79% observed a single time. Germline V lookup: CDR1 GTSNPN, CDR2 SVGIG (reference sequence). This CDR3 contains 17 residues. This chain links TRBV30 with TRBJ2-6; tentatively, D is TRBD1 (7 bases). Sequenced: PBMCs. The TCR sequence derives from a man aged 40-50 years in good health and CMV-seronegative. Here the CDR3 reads CVSSGGSRSSGANVLTF. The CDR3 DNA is TGTGTCTCCTCAGGGGGGTCTAGAAGCTCTGGGGCCAACGTCCTGACTTTC.